The 27 T cell receptor beta chains below were found in one sample sequenced in a study of blood T cells in healthy people across ages. A J-beta primer mix and a sample-barcoded 5' primer were used in a second PCR of about 7 to 12 cycles. Via MiXCR, TCRdb re-called the 5' RACE reads, giving one row per CDR3 protein. The sample consists of 1.5 million to 1.9 million distinct CDR3 sequences, roughly 43% of them appearing once. The sequenced sample was blood. These receptors were taken from a woman under 30 in good health.

V and J are TRBV6-6 and TRBJ2-1, with TRBD2 identical over 8 bases. Germline V CDR1 and CDR2: MNHNY, SVGAGI (reference sequence). This CDR3 contains 16 residues. Losses at the gene ends were 0 bases for V and 8 bases for J; bases not matched to a gene: 9. The CDR3: CASSYSPSGSLDEQFF. The CDR3 DNA is TGTGCCAGCAGTTACTCCCCCAGCGGGAGTTTGGATGAGCAGTTCTTC.

The chain combines TRBV7-2 with TRBJ1-5; D gene uncertain. The V end was cut by 4 bases, the J end by 2 bases, with 15 bases between. CDR3 size: 16 residues. Germline V gene data show CDR1 as SGHTA and CDR2 as FQGNSA. Here the CDR3 DNA reads TGTGCCAGCAGCTCGGGCGGCAGCTTGGGCAATCAGCCCCAGCATTTT. As protein: CASSSGGSLGNQPQHF.

The J gene is TRBJ1-1, the V gene TRBV30; perhaps TRBD1 as D (6 bases). This CDR3 has 12 residues. Germline V gene sequence: CDR1 GTSNPN, CDR2 SVGIG (reference sequence). V lost 2 bases and J lost 7, with 11 bases in between. CDR3 amino acids: CAWSQGWDEAFF. Here the CDR3 DNA reads TGTGCCTGGAGTCAGGGGTGGGATGAAGCTTTCTTT.

The chain uses TRBV10-3 and TRBJ2-3; perhaps TRBD2 as D (6 bases). The CDR3 has 17 amino acids. Germline values: CDR1 ENHRY, CDR2 SYGVKD. The CDR3 nucleotides read TGTGCGACCCGGCGGGGACCAGGGACGGGATCCACAGATACGCAGTATTTT. Protein product: CATRRGPGTGSTDTQYF.

The genes are TRBV7-9 and TRBJ2-1, with 16 bases that match TRBD2. Germline trimming cut 2 bases from V and 0 bases from J; bases unmatched to any gene: 4. CDR3 size: 19 residues. CDR1 is SEHNR and CDR2 is FQNEAQ in the germline V gene (reference sequence). The CDR3 spells CASSLTGLAGGTSYNEQFF. The CDR3 DNA reads TGTGCCAGCAGCTTAACGGGACTAGCGGGGGGGACCTCCTACAATGAGCAGTTCTTC.

This clonotype has more than one count but fewer than ten. The chain employs TRBV12-3 or TRBV12-4 and TRBJ2-1; D not certain. Trimming removed 6 bases at V and 13 bases at J, with 16 bases between. The CDR3 has 12 residues. The CDR3 sequence: CASSRSTASQFF. In nucleotides, the CDR3 is TGTGCCAGCAGCCGGAGCACAGCGTCTCAGTTCTTC.

The chain recombines TRBV12-3 or TRBV12-4 with TRBJ2-1, with no clear D. CDR3 size: 14 residues. The V end lost 6 bases, the J end lost 7 bases, and 16 bases lay between the germline ends. The CDR3 sequence is CASRPPPPANEQFF. CDR3 nucleotides: TGTGCCAGCAGACCGCCGCCCCCCGCAAATGAGCAGTTCTTC.

This clonotype was observed a few times. This rearrangement joins TRBV5-1 to TRBJ2-3; 8 bases match TRBD2. Germline CDR1 is SGHRS and CDR2 is YFSETQ. The CDR3 totals 15 residues. Losses at the gene ends were 5 bases for V and 0 bases for J; bases not matched to a gene: 5. CDR3 sequence (DNA): TGCGCCAGCAGATCGAGCGGGGGTAGCACAGATACGCAGTATTTT. It codes for CASRSSGGSTDTQYF.

This clonotype was recorded a few times. The V gene is TRBV7-8, the J gene TRBJ2-3; 7 positions agree with TRBD1. This CDR3 is built from 16 residues. The V segment lost 6 bases and the J segment 6 bases; nucleotides outside the gene matches: 15. Germline V CDR1 and CDR2: SGHVS, FQNEAQ. CDR3 amino acids: CASRLKRTGPRDTQYF. The CDR3 DNA reads TGTGCCAGCAGACTAAAAAGGACAGGCCCTCGGGATACGCAGTATTTT.

CDR3 loop: CASSFQAGEGNQPQHF. CDR3 DNA sequence: TGTGCCAGCAGCTTTCAAGCAGGGGAAGGCAATCAGCCCCAGCATTTT. The gene calls are TRBV7-9 and TRBJ1-5, with D perhaps TRBD1 (6 bases). Germline CDR1 reads SEHNR; CDR2 reads FQNEAQ (reference sequence). The germline V and J ends were trimmed by 3 bases and 2 bases, with 14 bases remaining between them. The CDR3 has 16 residues.

This clonotype was seen a handful of times. The gene calls are TRBV28 and TRBJ2-3; D is uncertain. Germline V gives CDR1 MDHEN, CDR2 SYDVKM. This CDR3 is built from 15 residues. V was pared by 3 bases and J by 6 bases, with 16 bases between. The CDR3 nucleotides read TGTGCCAGCAGTTTTTATCAGTTATTCTCGGATACGCAGTATTTT. Its translation is CASSFYQLFSDTQYF.

V gene TRBV4-1 combines with J gene TRBJ1-5; 12 bases agree with TRBD1. The germline gives CDR1 MGHRA, CDR2 YSYEKL. V lost 0 bases and J lost 6; bases outside the gene matches: 3. The CDR3 runs 16 residues. The CDR3 is CASSQDGDRGLQPQHF. The CDR3 DNA sequence: TGCGCCAGCAGCCAAGACGGGGACAGGGGGCTTCAGCCCCAGCATTTT.

In its sample, this clonotype was seen a few times. This chain joins TRBV3-1 and TRBJ1-2; TRBD1 matches 8 bases. CDR1 LGHDT and CDR2 YNNKEL come from the germline V gene (reference sequence). The CDR3 is made up of 14 amino acids. V lost 2 bases to trimming and J lost 7 bases; unmatched junction nucleotides: 6. In DNA, the CDR3 is TGTGCCAGCAGCCAACGGACAGGGTTTCGTGGCTACACCTTC. Translated, it gives CASSQRTGFRGYTF.

V is TRBV18 and J is TRBJ2-5; 7 nucleotides line up with TRBD2. The CDR3 is 15 residues long. V lost 0 bases, J lost 11 bases, and 12 bases stayed unmatched. Germline V lookup: CDR1 KGHSH, CDR2 LQKENI. The CDR3 reads CASSPPASGRDEQYF. CDR3 sequence (DNA): TGTGCCAGCTCACCACCGGCTAGCGGACGTGATGAGCAGTACTTC.

The chain links TRBV7-2 to TRBJ1-5; possibly TRBD1 for D (5 bases). The CDR3 is 14 amino acids. Deletions cut 2 bases from V and 7 bases from J, with 12 bases between. Germline V CDR1 and CDR2: SGHTA, FQGNSA. The CDR3 sequence: CASSLLGPEQPQHF. The CDR3 nucleotides read TGTGCCAGCAGCTTACTGGGACCGGAGCAGCCCCAGCATTTT.

This clonotype was observed a few times. The chain carries TRBV28 and TRBJ2-1; 11 bases line up with TRBD2. The CDR3 covers 15 residues. Germline V CDR1 and CDR2: MDHEN, SYDVKM. Unmatched junction bases numbered 7, after V lost 6 bases and J lost 6 bases. The CDR3 coding sequence is TGTGCCAGCAGGGCACTACTAGCGGGAGCCAATGAGCAGTTCTTC. It codes for CASRALLAGANEQFF.

The V call is TRBV20-1, the J call TRBJ2-7, with 8 nucleotides matching TRBD1. V shed 5 bases and J 5 bases; nucleotides not matched to a gene: 14. The CDR3 extends over 15 amino acids. Germline V gene data show CDR1 as DFQATT and CDR2 as SNEGSKA (reference sequence). CDR3 nucleotide sequence: TGCAGTGCTCAAATGGGGCAGGGGGCTTCCGACGAGCAGTACTTC. Residues: CSAQMGQGASDEQYF.

This sequence joins TRBV21-1 and TRBJ2-7; TRBD2 is the table's D call and was not checked against the DNA. TRBV21-1 is recorded as a pseudogene. This CDR3 has 15 residues. For the CDR3, the DNA is TGTGCCAGCAGCAATTATAGCGGGACCTCCTACGAGCAGTACTTC. This sequence encodes CASSNYSGTSYEQYF.

This clonotype was recorded a few times. The chain's CDR3 is CASRLSGATNEKLFF. CDR3 nucleotide sequence: TGCGCCAGCAGATTGTCGGGGGCAACTAATGAAAAACTGTTTTTT. The J gene is TRBJ1-4, the V gene TRBV5-1, with a weak D call TRBD1 (5 bases). The CDR3 is 15 residues long. V lost 5 bases and J 0 bases, leaving 11 bases between the germline ends. Germline CDR1 SGHRS, CDR2 YFSETQ.

This chain connects TRBV7-2 to TRBJ2-3; 7 bases agree with TRBD1. The ends lost 7 bases at V and 1 base at J; junction bases unmatched: 8. This CDR3 region has 15 residues. Germline V gene lookup returns CDR1 SGHTA and CDR2 FQGNSA. The CDR3, as DNA: TGTGCCAGCACCCCTAGGACAGGCCGCACAGATACGCAGTATTTT. This codes for CASTPRTGRTDTQYF.

A few counts support this clonotype. V usage is TRBV12-3 or TRBV12-4 and J usage is TRBJ1-5; D is uncertain. The CDR3 is 13 residues long. Trimming cost V 7 bases and J 3 bases, with 10 bases left between them. The CDR3: CASNQDFNQPQHF. For the CDR3, the DNA is TGTGCCAGCAATCAGGACTTCAATCAGCCCCAGCATTTT.

This clonotype was counted only a few times. The chain links TRBV6-2 or TRBV6-3 to TRBJ1-5; TRBD1 might be the D (6 bases). The length of the CDR3 is 14 residues. The germline CDR1 and CDR2 sequences are MNHEY and SVGEGT. Trimming removed 8 bases at V and 1 base at J, with 12 bases between. CDR3 sequence (DNA): TGTGCCAGCTGGGGACAAAGGAGCAATCAGCCCCAGCATTTT. This gives the protein CASWGQRSNQPQHF.

This clonotype appeared a few times. The gene calls are TRBV5-4 and TRBJ2-7; no definite D call. The CDR3 is 14 amino acids. Trimming cost V 4 bases and J 5 bases, with 16 bases left between them. Germline V gene data show CDR1 as SGHNT and CDR2 as YYREEE (reference sequence). As DNA, the CDR3 is TGTGCCAGCAGCAACCGGGCCAGTCCCCACGAGCAGTACTTC. The encoded protein is CASSNRASPHEQYF.

In its sample, this clonotype was seen a few times. The chain is built from TRBV2 and TRBJ1-6, with TRBD1 identical over 8 bases. V was pared by 3 bases and J by 7 bases, with 2 bases of the junction left unmatched. Germline CDR1 SNHLY, CDR2 FYNNEI. The length of the CDR3 is 14 residues. CDR3 sequence reads: CASSDRTGNSPLHF. The DNA for the CDR3 is TGTGCCAGCAGTGACAGGACAGGGAATTCACCCCTCCACTTT.

V and J are TRBV29-1 and TRBJ2-5; D is perhaps TRBD1 (6 bases). Germline V lookup: CDR1 SQVTM, CDR2 ANQGSEA. The CDR3 covers 13 residues. V lost 6 bases, J lost 0 bases, and 11 bases lay in between. As DNA, the CDR3 is TGCAGCGTGCTCGGGACACACCAAGAGACCCAGTACTTC. It is translated as CSVLGTHQETQYF.

V is TRBV21-1 and J is TRBJ2-7; TRBD1 was called by the table and not checked on the DNA. TRBV21-1 is assigned pseudogene status. The length of the CDR3 is 15 residues. CDR3 DNA: TGTGCCAGCAGCGCTCTGGACAGGGGCCTCTACGAGCAGTACTTC. Translation: CASSALDRGLYEQYF.

V is TRBV4-1 and J is TRBJ2-3; D not resolved. This CDR3 region has 15 residues. Germline loops: CDR1 MGHRA, CDR2 YSYEKL. Trimming stripped 0 bases from V and 2 bases from J, with 9 bases between. The chain's CDR3 is CASSQDRPHTDTQYF. CDR3 DNA sequence: TGCGCCAGCAGCCAAGATAGACCTCACACAGATACGCAGTATTTT.